The sequence of this T cell receptor (beta chain) was determined in a study of blood T cells in healthy people across ages (dated by TCRdb to the mid-2010s). Background on the whole study: In model experiments, template switching captured roughly one uniquely barcoded TCR beta cDNA molecule for every two T cells. The donors were split into four age groups: young (average 16 years), middle-aged (about 40), aged (roughly 68) and long-lived (82). The study measured age-related changes in TCR beta repertoire diversity using deep sequencing normalized with unique cDNA molecular identifiers. Two additional independent replicas of 1 million unique cDNA reads from the same blood draw were analyzed for two donors (one aged 18 to 30 and one aged 80 or older). Donors of different ages were randomly distributed across sequencing lanes to avoid experimental bias. Paper-wide results and their limitations: Observed TCR beta diversity per million T cells fell roughly linearly with age, and a significant reduction was already apparent by age roughly 40. Total diversity estimates from one million sequenced T cells were considered lower bounds and underestimates. Compared with the aged group, the long-lived group had more naive CD4+ T cells, fewer expanded clones and increased TCR diversity, suggesting age selection. Conclusive comparison of naive and antigen-experienced compartments was prevented by the profiling of bulk unsorted PBMCs. Because donor CMV infection status was unknown, age-related changes in expanded clonotypes were potentially confounded. Observed TCR beta diversity correlated strongly with the percentage of naive T cells measured by flow cytometry.

This clonotype has a handful of counts. This receptor's antigen is unknown. No clone much larger than this one lies a single base away; base qualities are absent. The donors were about 40 Caucasian individuals from Russia, aged roughly 6 to 90 years, who were systemically healthy. Approximately 9 milliliters of peripheral blood were collected from each donor into EDTA-treated Vacutainer tubes. PBMCs were isolated by Ficoll-Paque density-gradient centrifugation, with at least 6 million obtained per sample. Total RNA, at least 6 micrograms per sample, was extracted from PBMCs with Trizol reagent. For every donor, flow cytometry on a PBMC aliquot measured the percentage of naive CD45RAhigh/CD27high T cells. Libraries came from 5' RACE. The reads were generated on an Illumina HiSeq 2500. A second PCR of 7 to 11 cycles was performed with a sample-barcoded 5' primer and a J-beta primer mix. A unique molecular identifier was introduced onto each TCR beta cDNA molecule by a template-switch 5' adaptor carrying 12 random nucleotides. At least 2.5 million CDR3-containing paired-end reads were obtained from each sample. First-strand cDNA was synthesized from all RNA with the Mint cDNA synthesis kit, primed by a TRBC-specific oligonucleotide. All cDNA was treated with uracil-DNA glycosylase and then went through a first 18-cycle PCR with the universal primers M1SS and BC2_uni_R. The authors' analysis ran thus. For normalization, 1 million high-quality reads were randomly selected from each sample, with every read carrying a distinct molecular identifier. Reads sharing molecular identifiers were discarded rather than binned into consensus sequences. MiTCR, set to a Q25 quality threshold and the strictest error-elimination algorithm, was used for CDR3 identification, clonotype clustering and error correction. A nonparametric unseen species model using Euler transformation provided a lower-bound estimate of total TCR beta diversity. The public reads were reprocessed in TCRdb via fastp at Q25 and MiXCR, keeping in-frame beta chains. Here each entry gathers all rows of one CDR3 protein and keeps the most common genes and DNA. TCRdb assigned the V and J calls; the authors' analysis was not used. This sample holds around 800,000 distinct CDR3 sequences; 60% to 80% were observed only once. The ten largest clones take up about a quarter of the sample.

The TCR sequence derives from a man aged 30-40 years in good health. What was sequenced was blood.

The DNA is TGTGCCAGCAGCGCTGAGGGACAAGGAGTCCCCCTCCACTTT. This gives the protein CASSAEGQGVPLHF. Rearrangement joined TRBV2 to TRBJ1-6; perhaps TRBD1 is the D gene, with 6 bases matching. From the cysteine up to the phenylalanine, the CDR3 has a length of 14 residues. The kept DNA is CDR3 alone, 42 bases in frame from the first base. CDR1 and CDR2 are drawn from the germline V gene: SNHLY, FYNNEI. Between the V and J ends, shortened by 6 bases and 13 bases respectively, the junction contains 19 bases.